Each of the 10 T cell receptor beta chains below was sequenced from the same sample in a study of shared clonotypes between healthy human individuals. Cells designated naive CD8 were CD45RO-negative and were positively selected for CCR7, with terminally differentiated effector memory CD45RA+ cells excluded. Profiling relied on immunoSEQ multiplex PCR, and the TCRdb table lists in-frame clones only, not all of them. The sample lists more than 2 million clones, about 94% seen once, with more than 1.5% in the top ten. Input material: naive CD8+ T cells from PBMCs. The receptors here all came from a man younger than 35 in good health. Some clones in this sample may be carry-over from other donors' samples.

Comments on this clone: This same CDR3 is encoded by further DNA sequences in the sample. This chain's CDR3 is CASSLGGGITDTQYF. Written as DNA, the CDR3 is TGTGCCAGCAGCCTTGGGGGCGGGATCACAGATACGCAGTATTTT. The chain employs TRBV11-2 and TRBJ2-3; TRBD1 or TRBD2 may be the D gene (6 bases each). The V and J ends lost 5 bases and 2 bases respectively, with 14 bases between them. This CDR3 contains 15 residues. Germline loops: CDR1 SGHAT, CDR2 FQNNGV.

The CDR3 DNA reads as TGTGCCAGCAGGACCGGGACAGCGTCTGGCTCGGGCGAGCAGTACTTC. It is translated as CASRTGTASGSGEQYF. The genes are TRBV2 and TRBJ2-7, with 7 bases aligning to TRBD1. This CDR3 spans 16 amino acids. Germline-derived CDR1 and CDR2 are SNHLY and FYNNEI. The J segment lost 6 bases and the V segment lost 6 bases, leaving 17 bases of the junction unmatched.

V gene TRBV2 combines with J gene TRBJ1-1, with D perhaps TRBD1 (5 bases). The CDR3 loop spans 14 amino acids. V was shortened by 8 bases and J by 1 base, with 14 bases between the two germline ends. Germline-derived CDR1 and CDR2 are SNHLY and FYNNEI. As DNA, the CDR3 is TGTGCCAGCCGTAAACTACAGGAGAACACTGAAGCTTTCTTT. Protein sequence: CASRKLQENTEAFF.

This clone came up once. This chain uses TRBV5-6 with TRBJ1-3; D gene ambiguous. Between the trimmed V and J ends, which lost 0 bases and 0 bases, there was a span of 1 base. The CDR3 covers 13 residues. The V gene's germline CDR1 is SGHDT and CDR2 YYEEEE. The CDR3 here is CASSLASGNTIYF. The CDR3 nucleotides are TGTGCCAGCAGCTTGGCCTCTGGAAACACCATATATTTT.

The V call is TRBV28, the J call TRBJ1-2; D is unresolved. Germline lookup yields CDR1 MDHEN and CDR2 SYDVKM. V shed 5 bases and J shed 8 bases, with 21 bases lying between them. The CDR3 consists of 15 residues. The CDR3: CASSRGRRPDPGYTF. The CDR3 DNA reads TGTGCCAGCAGTCGAGGTCGACGGCCGGACCCCGGCTACACCTTC.

This chain joins TRBV11-2 and TRBJ2-5; possible D gene TRBD1, 6 bases. The CDR3 length is 16 residues. V lost 2 bases and J 5 bases, leaving 18 bases between the germline ends. Germline V gene lookup returns CDR1 SGHAT and CDR2 FQNNGV. The CDR3 loop is CASSLFSRTVPETQYF. The CDR3 nucleotides are TGTGCCAGCAGCTTATTCTCCCGGACAGTCCCGGAGACCCAGTACTTC.

V and J are TRBV4-1 and TRBJ2-5, with 7 nucleotides matching TRBD1. Trimming removed 4 bases from V and 0 bases from J; junction bases left unmatched: 17. The CDR3 extends over 19 amino acids. The germline CDR1 and CDR2 sequences are MGHRA and YSYEKL. This CDR3 is CASSPGFVSGTEYQETQYF. The CDR3 DNA is TGCGCCAGCAGCCCGGGGTTTGTATCCGGGACAGAGTACCAAGAGACCCAGTACTTC.

The chain is built from TRBV9 and TRBJ2-7; possibly TRBD2 for D (6 bases). There are 15 residues in the CDR3. Per the germline V gene, CDR1 is SGDLS and CDR2 is YYNGEE. Trimming left V 0 bases short and J 7 bases short, with 17 bases between. CDR3 nucleotides: TGTGCCAGCAGCGTAGGGGGAGGCCAGGGTCAGGAGCAGTACTTC. Translation: CASSVGGGQGQEQYF. The full variable domain, completed using reference TRBV9 and TRBJ2-7, is DSGVTQTPKHLITATGQRVTLRCSPRSGDLSVYWYQQSLDQGLQFLIQYYNGEERAKGNILERFSAQQFPDLHSELNLSSLELGDSALYFCASSVGGGQGQEQYFGPGTRLTVT.

The chain combines TRBV4-3 with TRBJ1-2; unclear D gene. Trimming removed 7 bases at V and 4 bases at J, with 16 bases between. Germline values: CDR1 LGHNA, CDR2 YSLEER. The CDR3 is 14 residues long. CDR3 DNA sequence: TGCGCCAGCAAACCGGGCAGGAGCACCTATGGCTACACCTTC. Its protein product is CASKPGRSTYGYTF.

V gene TRBV7-2 combines with J gene TRBJ1-5; D remains unclear. Germline loops: CDR1 SGHTA, CDR2 FQGNSA. Trimming shortened V by 4 bases and J by 4 bases, and 14 bases separated the two germline ends. The CDR3 spans 15 residues. The CDR3 region has the DNA TGTGCCAGCAGCTCAAGGGAATTGGGGAATCAGCCCCAGCATTTT. It translates to CASSSRELGNQPQHF.